These 14 T cell receptor beta chains share one sample of origin, sequenced in a study of cytomegalovirus exposure and HLA in healthy donors (TCRdb year 2017). To prepare the library, the immunoSEQ multiplex PCR assay was applied. The multiplex PCR relied on a mix of 60 forward primers for TCR Vbeta segments and 13 reverse primers for TCR Jbeta segments. The clones in this table, taken by TCRdb from immuneACCESS, are in-frame only. Not every clone is retained; where verified, under half of the shortfall comes from an unresolved V gene, and the cause of the rest is unknown. The sample table shows around 120,000 clones, and 80% are seen once. 8% to 9% of the sample comes from the top ten. The sample taken for sequencing was PBMCs. These receptors came from a female donor in good health and CMV-seropositive.

The chain links TRBV11-2 to TRBJ1-1, with D unclear. The CDR3 is 13 residues long. CDR1 is SGHAT and CDR2 is FQNNGV in the germline V gene. V was shortened by 3 bases and J by 4 bases, with 9 bases between the two germline ends. The CDR3 here is CASSLRLSTEAFF. The DNA of the CDR3 is TGTGCCAGCAGCTTGAGGTTAAGCACTGAAGCTTTCTTT.

V usage is TRBV2 and J usage is TRBJ1-4, with unresolved D. This CDR3 spans 12 amino acids. V was clipped by 6 bases and J by 8 bases, with 10 bases between them. Germline V gene data show CDR1 as SNHLY and CDR2 as FYNNEI. CDR3 DNA sequence: TGTGCCAGCAGGAGGGTAGGCGAAAAACTGTTTTTT. It is translated as CASRRVGEKLFF.

V usage is TRBV5-4 and J usage is TRBJ2-2; the match to TRBD2 covers 11 bases. Unmatched junction bases numbered 4, after V lost 2 bases and J lost 4 bases. Germline V lookup: CDR1 SGHNT, CDR2 YYREEE (reference sequence). The CDR3 totals 16 residues. CDR3 DNA sequence: TGTGCCAGCAGCTTCCCAACTAGCGGGGGCACCGGGGAGCTGTTTTTT. Amino acid sequence: CASSFPTSGGTGELFF.

The chain uses TRBV7-2 and TRBJ2-7; D gene unclear. Trimming shortened V by 1 base and J by 0 bases, and 10 bases separated the two germline ends. This CDR3 comprises 15 residues. Germline V gene sequence: CDR1 SGHTA, CDR2 FQGNSA. CDR3 in DNA: TGTGCCAGCAGCTTAGGACTTCCGAGCTCCTACGAGCAGTACTTC. Its translation is CASSLGLPSSYEQYF.

This clone was counted a single time. V and J are TRBV6-1 and TRBJ2-7, with 8 bases matching TRBD2. The CDR3 extends over 13 amino acids. The J segment lost 3 bases and the V segment lost 7 bases, leaving 5 bases of the junction unmatched. The V gene's germline CDR1 is MNHNS and CDR2 SASEGT. The CDR3 sequence is CASTSRGGYEQYF. CDR3 bases: TGTGCCAGCACTAGCCGGGGGGGCTACGAGCAGTACTTC.

V usage is TRBV4-1 and J usage is TRBJ1-2; the match to TRBD1 covers 10 bases. The CDR3 is made up of 16 amino acids. V was clipped by 5 bases and J by 6 bases; unmatched bases: 12. CDR1 is MGHRA and CDR2 is YSYEKL in the germline V gene. CDR3 sequence: CASSSHWTGGGNGYTF. DNA for the CDR3: TGCGCCAGCAGCAGCCACTGGACAGGGGGGGGTAATGGCTACACCTTC.

The chain couples TRBV5-1 to TRBJ1-1; no clear D. Germline CDR1 SGHRS, CDR2 YFSETQ. V was trimmed by 6 bases and J by 1 base, leaving 13 bases between them. The CDR3 runs 14 residues. The CDR3 DNA sequence: TGCGCCAGCAAGGAGGGCGCCACGAACACTGAAGCTTTCTTT. Its protein is CASKEGATNTEAFF.

The V gene is TRBV7-2, the J gene TRBJ1-2, with D possibly matching TRBD1 (5 bases). The CDR3 contains 13 residues. Germline CDR1 SGHTA, CDR2 FQGNSA. The germline V and J ends were trimmed by 3 bases and 2 bases, with 7 bases remaining between them. Here the CDR3 reads CASSFDRNYGYTF. CDR3 sequence (DNA): TGTGCCAGCAGCTTTGACAGAAACTATGGCTACACCTTC.

This chain joins TRBV19 and TRBJ2-7; TRBD2 might be the D (6 bases). V lost 5 bases and J lost 3, with 17 bases in between. Germline V gene lookup returns CDR1 LNHDA and CDR2 SQIVND (reference sequence). This CDR3 comprises 15 residues. The CDR3 loop reads CASSPWGGSFYEQYF. As DNA, the CDR3 is TGTGCCAGTAGTCCTTGGGGAGGCAGCTTCTACGAGCAGTACTTC.

CDR3 bases: TGTGCCAGCAGTTCCCCCCCGGGTTATGGCTACACCTTC. It is translated as CASSSPPGYGYTF. This chain joins TRBV7-8 and TRBJ1-2; D gene unclear. CDR1 and CDR2 (germline): SGHVS, FQNEAQ. V was shortened by 6 bases and J by 5 bases, with 13 bases between the two germline ends. The CDR3 spans 13 residues.

Only one count was recorded for this clone. The rearrangement joins TRBV5-6 to TRBJ1-5; maybe TRBD1 (6 bases). CDR3 size: 17 residues. The V gene lost 0 bases and the J gene lost 6 bases, with 19 bases spanning the gap. Germline V gene data show CDR1 as SGHDT and CDR2 as YYEEEE. The CDR3 is CASSLAGYREFSQPQHF. In DNA, the CDR3 is TGTGCCAGCAGCTTGGCAGGCTACAGGGAATTTAGTCAGCCCCAGCATTTT.

The rearrangement links TRBV21-1 to TRBJ1-6. TRBV21-1 is a pseudogene. The length of the CDR3 is 16 residues. CDR3 nucleotide sequence: TGTGCCGAAGGAGGGGTCCCGAGCTCCTATAATTCACCCCTCCACTTT. Its translation is CAEGGVPSSYNSPLHF.

The genes are TRBV30 and TRBJ2-7; the D gene is possibly TRBD2 (6 bases). V lost 5 bases and J 3 bases, leaving 11 bases between the germline ends. Germline lookup yields CDR1 GTSNPN and CDR2 SVGIG (reference sequence). CDR3 length: 12 residues. The CDR3: CAWGTGSYEQYF. The CDR3 bases are TGTGCCTGGGGGACCGGGAGCTACGAGCAGTACTTC.

This clone has only one observation. The chain joins TRBV7-2 to TRBJ1-6; a possible D gene is TRBD1 (6 bases). Trimming pared 3 bases from V and 8 bases from J, leaving 11 bases between. The length of the CDR3 is 14 residues. The germline CDR1 and CDR2 sequences are SGHTA and FQGNSA. The CDR3 DNA reads as TGTGCCAGCAGCTTCACAGGGTCAGATTCACCCCTCCACTTT. This encodes CASSFTGSDSPLHF.